The clone carrying this T cell receptor beta chain was detected only a few times. Its antigen is undetermined. This CDR3 has 16 residues. Germline V CDR1 and CDR2: MDHEN, SYDVKM. Trimming cost V 4 bases and J 2 bases; bases outside gene matches: 9. A multiplex PCR was run with 60 Vbeta primers and 13 Jbeta primers. Data came from immunoSEQ multiplex PCR; TCRdb stores just in-frame clones and leaves some out. The data hold about 120,000 clones, with 77% observed a single time. The data belong to a study of cytomegalovirus exposure and HLA in healthy donors. Study as a whole: Of all 380 or so donors who were genotyped, 80% to 85% belonged to the Caucasian-associated ancestry cluster. General study points: Cytomegalovirus association was assigned to some 160 TCR beta chains. It was assumed in the presence/absence analyses that sequencing depth was roughly uniform across donors.

The sequence came from a male donor in good health and CMV-seropositive. The sequenced sample was PBMCs. The chain carries TRBV28 and TRBJ2-3; TRBD1 agrees at 7 bases. CDR3: CASSSRDRPDTDTQYF. CDR3 coding DNA: TGTGCCAGCAGTTCCCGGGACAGACCCGACACAGATACGCAGTATTTT.